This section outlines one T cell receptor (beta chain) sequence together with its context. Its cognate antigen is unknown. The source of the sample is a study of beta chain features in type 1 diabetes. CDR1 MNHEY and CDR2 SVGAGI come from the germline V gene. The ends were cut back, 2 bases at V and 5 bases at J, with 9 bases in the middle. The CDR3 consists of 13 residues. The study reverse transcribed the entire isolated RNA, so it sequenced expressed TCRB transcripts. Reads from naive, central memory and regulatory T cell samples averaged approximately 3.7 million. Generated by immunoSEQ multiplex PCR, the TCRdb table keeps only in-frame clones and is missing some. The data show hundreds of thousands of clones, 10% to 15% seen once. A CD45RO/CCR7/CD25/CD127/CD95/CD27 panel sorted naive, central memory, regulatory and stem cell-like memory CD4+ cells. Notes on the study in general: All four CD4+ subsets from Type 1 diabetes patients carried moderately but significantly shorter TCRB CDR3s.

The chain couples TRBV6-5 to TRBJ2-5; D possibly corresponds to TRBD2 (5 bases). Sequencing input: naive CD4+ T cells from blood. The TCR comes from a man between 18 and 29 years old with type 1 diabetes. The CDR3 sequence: CASSYLRRETQYF. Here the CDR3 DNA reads TGTGCCAGCAGTTACCTGAGGAGGGAGACCCAGTACTTC.